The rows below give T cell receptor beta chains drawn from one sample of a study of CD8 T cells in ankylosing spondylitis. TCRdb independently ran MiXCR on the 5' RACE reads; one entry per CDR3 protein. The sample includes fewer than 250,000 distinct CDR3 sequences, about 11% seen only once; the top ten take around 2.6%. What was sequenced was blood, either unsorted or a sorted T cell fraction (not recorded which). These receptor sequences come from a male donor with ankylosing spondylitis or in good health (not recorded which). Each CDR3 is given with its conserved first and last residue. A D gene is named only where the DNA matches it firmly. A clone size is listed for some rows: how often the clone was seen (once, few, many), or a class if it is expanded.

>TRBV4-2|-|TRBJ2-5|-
CASSQGPSETQYF
TGTGCCAGCAGCCAAGGCCCTTCAGAGACCCAGTACTTC
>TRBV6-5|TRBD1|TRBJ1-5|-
CASSYTTGLGQPQHF
TGTGCCAGCAGTTACACGACAGGGTTGGGTCAGCCCCAGCATTTT
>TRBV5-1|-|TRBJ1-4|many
CASSFRQHNEKLFF
TGCGCCAGCAGCTTCAGGCAGCATAATGAAAAACTGTTTTTT
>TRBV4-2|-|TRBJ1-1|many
CASSQGTAMNTEAFF
TGTGCCAGCAGCCAAGGGACAGCGATGAACACTGAAGCTTTCTTT
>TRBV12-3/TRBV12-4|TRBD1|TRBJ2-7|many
CASRPQGAGGYEQYF
TGTGCCAGCAGACCCCAAGGGGCAGGGGGCTACGAGCAGTACTTC
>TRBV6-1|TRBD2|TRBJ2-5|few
CASSPLGGSPQETQYF
TGTGCCAGCAGTCCCCTTGGCGGGAGCCCCCAAGAGACCCAGTACTTC
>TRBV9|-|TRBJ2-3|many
CASSTEADSTDTQYF
TGTGCCAGCAGCACAGAAGCAGATAGCACAGATACGCAGTATTTT
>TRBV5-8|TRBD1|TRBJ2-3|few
CASSLETGGAVDTQYF
TGTGCCAGCAGCTTGGAAACAGGGGGCGCGGTGGATACGCAGTATTTT
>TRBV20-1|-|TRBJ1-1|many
CSATDPGTEAFF
TGCAGTGCGACCGATCCCGGGACTGAAGCTTTCTTT
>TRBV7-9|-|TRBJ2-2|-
CASSLRGGEYTGELFF
TGTGCCAGCAGCTTACGAGGGGGTGAATACACCGGGGAGCTGTTTTTT
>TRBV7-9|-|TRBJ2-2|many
CASSSRLTETGELFF
TGTGCCAGCAGCTCCAGACTAACAGAGACCGGGGAGCTGTTTTTT
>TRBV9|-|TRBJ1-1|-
CASSVGGEAFF
TGTGCCAGCAGCGTAGGAGGAGAAGCTTTCTTT
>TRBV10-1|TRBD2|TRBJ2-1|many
CASSGLAGDPYNEQFF
TGCGCCAGCAGTGGACTAGCGGGAGATCCCTACAATGAGCAGTTCTTC
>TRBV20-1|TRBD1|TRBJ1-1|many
CSAASGTANTEAFF
TGCAGTGCCGCCTCGGGGACAGCCAACACTGAAGCTTTCTTT
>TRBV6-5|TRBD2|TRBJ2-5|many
CASSWGGASGSETQYF
TGTGCCAGCAGTTGGGGAGGGGCCTCGGGGTCAGAGACCCAGTACTTC
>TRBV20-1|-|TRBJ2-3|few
CSARGASRDTQYF
TGCAGTGCTAGGGGCGCCTCTAGAGATACGCAGTATTTT
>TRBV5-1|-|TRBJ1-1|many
CASSSGVDTEAFF
TGCGCCAGCAGCTCGGGGGTGGACACTGAAGCTTTCTTT
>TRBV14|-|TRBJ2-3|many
CASSQVRETQYF
TGTGCCAGCAGCCAAGTTAGGGAGACGCAGTATTTT
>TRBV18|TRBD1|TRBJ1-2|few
CASSPNGQGMSGYTF
TGTGCCAGCTCGCCAAACGGACAGGGGATGTCTGGCTACACCTTC
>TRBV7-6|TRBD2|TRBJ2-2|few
CASSLLAGDTGELFF
TGTGCCAGCAGCTTACTAGCGGGAGATACCGGGGAGCTGTTTTTT
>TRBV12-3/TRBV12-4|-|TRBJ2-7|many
CASSYQGPYEQYF
TGTGCCAGCAGTTATCAGGGCCCCTACGAGCAGTACTTC
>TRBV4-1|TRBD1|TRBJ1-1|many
CASSLQTGDTEAFF
TGCGCCAGCAGCCTTCAAACAGGGGACACTGAAGCTTTCTTT
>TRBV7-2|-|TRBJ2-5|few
CASSLIGGSLETQYF
TGTGCCAGCAGCTTAATCGGGGGAAGTCTAGAGACCCAGTACTTC
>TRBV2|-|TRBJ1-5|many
CASSRDSSNQPQHF
TGTGCCAGCAGTCGTGACAGTAGCAATCAGCCCCAGCATTTT
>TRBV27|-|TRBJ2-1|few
CASSLSTSIYNEQFF
TGTGCCAGCAGTTTATCGACTAGTATTTACAATGAGCAGTTCTTC
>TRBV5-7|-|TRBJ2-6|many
CASSPLQGSSGANVLTF
TGTGCCAGCAGCCCACTCCAGGGAAGCTCTGGGGCCAACGTCCTGACTTTC
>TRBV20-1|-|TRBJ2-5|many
CSARVPLQWRETQYF
TGCAGTGCTAGAGTCCCCCTTCAATGGCGTGAGACCCAGTACTTC
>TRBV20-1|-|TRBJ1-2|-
CSASPGDYGYTF
TGCAGTGCTAGCCCAGGGGACTATGGCTACACCTTC
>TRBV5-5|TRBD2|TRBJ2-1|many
CATGLAGDHEQFF
TGTGCCACAGGACTAGCGGGAGACCATGAGCAGTTCTTC
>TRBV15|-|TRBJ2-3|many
CATSGERADTQYF
TGTGCCACCTCGGGAGAACGTGCAGATACGCAGTATTTT
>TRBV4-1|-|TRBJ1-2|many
CASSQGPSANYGYTF
TGCGCCAGCAGCCAAGGGCCCTCTGCCAACTATGGCTACACCTTC
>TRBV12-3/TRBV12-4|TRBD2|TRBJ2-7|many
CASSFPPGGYEQYF
TGTGCCAGCAGTTTCCCCCCGGGGGGGTACGAGCAGTACTTC
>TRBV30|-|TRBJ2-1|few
CAWIEVRSYNEQFF
TGTGCCTGGATCGAGGTTAGGTCCTACAATGAGCAGTTCTTC
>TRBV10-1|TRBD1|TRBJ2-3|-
CASSESMGQGADTQYF
TGCGCCAGCAGTGAGAGTATGGGACAGGGGGCAGATACGCAGTATTTT
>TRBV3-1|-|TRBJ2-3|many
CASSQVGYDTQYF
TGTGCCAGCAGCCAAGTGGGGTACGATACGCAGTATTTT
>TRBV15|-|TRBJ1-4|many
CATSRETGRNEKLFF
TGTGCCACCAGCAGAGAAACCGGGAGGAATGAAAAACTGTTTTTT
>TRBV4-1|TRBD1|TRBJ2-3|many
CASSQDFTGQGGGTDTQYF
TGCGCCAGCAGCCAAGATTTCACTGGACAGGGTGGGGGAACAGATACGCAGTATTTT
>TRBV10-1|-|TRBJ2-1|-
CASSESWSNEQFF
TGCGCCAGCAGTGAGTCTTGGAGCAATGAGCAGTTCTTC
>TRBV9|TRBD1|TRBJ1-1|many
CASSKKDRGNTEAFF
TGTGCCAGCAGCAAGAAGGACAGGGGGAACACTGAAGCTTTCTTT
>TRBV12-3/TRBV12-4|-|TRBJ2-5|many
CASSMDYQETQYF
TGTGCCAGCAGTATGGACTACCAAGAGACCCAGTACTTC
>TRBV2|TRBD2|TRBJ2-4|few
CASSEALTSGAIQYF
TGTGCCAGCAGTGAAGCGCTTACTAGCGGGGCCATTCAGTACTTC
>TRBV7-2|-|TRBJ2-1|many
CASSLVTGSEQFF
TGTGCCAGCAGCTTAGTTACGGGGAGTGAGCAGTTCTTC
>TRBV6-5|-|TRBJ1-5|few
CASSYSRNQPQHF
TGTGCCAGCAGTTACTCACGAAATCAGCCCCAGCATTTT
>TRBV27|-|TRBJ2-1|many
CASSYNPPFEQFF
TGTGCCAGCAGTTACAACCCTCCCTTTGAGCAGTTCTTC
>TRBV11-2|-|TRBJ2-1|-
CASSLAEGNNEQFF
TGTGCCAGCAGCTTAGCAGAAGGGAACAATGAGCAGTTCTTC
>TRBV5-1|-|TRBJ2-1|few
CASSLASDWPSDEQFF
TGCGCCAGCAGCTTGGCTTCCGACTGGCCGAGCGATGAGCAGTTCTTC
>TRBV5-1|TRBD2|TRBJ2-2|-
CASSLMGLAANTGELFF
TGCGCCAGCAGCTTGATGGGACTAGCGGCGAACACCGGGGAGCTGTTTTTT
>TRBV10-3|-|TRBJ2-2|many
CAISESNGHTGELFF
TGTGCCATCAGTGAGTCGAACGGACACACCGGGGAGCTGTTTTTT